A single sample gave rise to the 22 T cell receptor beta chains below, sequenced in a study of T cells after yellow fever vaccination. Each CDR3 protein is one row after TCRdb ran MiXCR on the 5' RACE reads. The data hold just over 250,000 distinct CDR3 sequences, with 5.2% observed a single time. This material consisted of CD4+ T cells sorted from PBMCs, taken on the day of the yellow fever booster vaccination. These receptors were obtained from a man aged 18 to 35 who received the YFV17D yellow fever vaccine.

Details on this clonotype: The junction shows a germline mismatch at one end, possibly a read error. This chain uses TRBV5-1 with TRBJ2-3, with D maybe TRBD1 (5 bases). Germline V gives CDR1 SGHRS, CDR2 YFSETQ. The CDR3 spans 14 residues. The CDR3 region has the DNA TGCGCCAGCAGCTTGGGGCAGAGCACAGGTACGCAGTATTTT. It is translated as CASSLGQSTGTQYF.

The CDR3 DNA reads as TGTGCCAGCAGTTTGGGGCAGCCCAGCACAGATACGCAGTATTTT. Translating it yields CASSLGQPSTDTQYF. This chain uses TRBV9 with TRBJ2-3, with D possibly being TRBD1 (5 bases). The V end was cut by 5 bases, the J end by 0 bases, with 13 bases between. From germline, CDR1 is SGDLS and CDR2 YYNGEE. The CDR3 runs to 15 residues.

This clonotype was detected ten times or more. The chain links TRBV12-3 or TRBV12-4 to TRBJ2-3; 10 positions agree with TRBD2. The CDR3 has 16 amino acids. After removal of 6 bases from V and 0 bases from J, the junction contained 6 bases not matched to a gene. CDR3 protein: CASSPRTSGSTDTQYF. In DNA form, the CDR3 reads TGTGCCAGCAGCCCCCGGACTAGCGGTAGCACAGATACGCAGTATTTT.

This clonotype occurred many times. The chain combines TRBV20-1 with TRBJ2-1; 8 bases line up with TRBD2. J gave up 2 bases and V 0 bases, and 0 bases lay outside the gene matches. This CDR3 comprises 14 residues. The germline V gene has CDR1 DFQATT and CDR2 SNEGSKA (reference sequence). The CDR3 sequence is CSARERGAYNEQFF. In DNA form, the CDR3 reads TGCAGTGCTAGAGAGCGGGGGGCCTACAATGAGCAGTTCTTC.

This clonotype has a handful of counts. V usage is TRBV4-2 and J usage is TRBJ1-1, with D unresolved. The CDR3 loop spans 16 amino acids. CDR1 and CDR2 from the germline V gene are LGHNA and YNFKEQ. With 0 bases removed from V and 4 bases from J, the gap between germline ends came to 15 bases. The CDR3 reads CASSQDHPGWSTEAFF. Here the CDR3 DNA reads TGTGCCAGCAGCCAAGATCACCCGGGCTGGAGCACTGAAGCTTTCTTT.

This clonotype was observed a handful of times. This chain joins TRBV11-2 and TRBJ2-3; 7 nucleotides line up with TRBD2. Looked up from germline, CDR1 is SGHAT and CDR2 is FQNNGV. The CDR3 covers 14 residues. V was pared by 3 bases and J by 7 bases, with 7 bases of the junction left unmatched. Here the CDR3 reads CASSFSGSGNTQYF. CDR3 DNA: TGTGCCAGCAGCTTTAGCGGGTCGGGTAATACGCAGTATTTT.

Ten or more counts support this clonotype. The J gene is TRBJ2-1, the V gene TRBV18; 9 bases are shared with TRBD2. V dropped 3 bases and J dropped 4; count of bases not matched to a gene: 7. The CDR3 runs to 16 residues. Per germline, CDR1 KGHSH and CDR2 LQKENI. The CDR3 is CASSPRLAGEYNEQFF. CDR3 DNA: TGTGCCAGCTCACCGCGATTAGCGGGGGAGTACAATGAGCAGTTCTTC.

The count of this clonotype is one. The chain employs TRBV2 and TRBJ2-2; D is undetermined. The germline V and J ends were trimmed by 2 bases and 4 bases, with 8 bases remaining between them. From germline, CDR1 is SNHLY and CDR2 FYNNEI. The CDR3 runs to 14 residues. The CDR3 region is CASSEQGRTGELFF. CDR3 coding DNA: TGTGCCAGCAGTGAACAAGGGCGCACCGGGGAGCTGTTTTTT.

This clonotype occurred a few times. The rearrangement uses TRBV6-6 and TRBJ2-2; 7 nucleotides align to TRBD2. From germline, CDR1 is MNHNY and CDR2 SVGAGI (reference sequence). Losses at the gene ends were 0 bases for V and 5 bases for J; bases not matched to a gene: 0. This CDR3 comprises 14 residues. The CDR3 region has the DNA TGTGCCAGCAGTTACTCGGGAGGGACCGGGGAGCTGTTTTTT. This encodes CASSYSGGTGELFF.

This clonotype appeared a few times. This sequence joins TRBV11-3 and TRBJ2-5, with D unclear. Germline V lookup: CDR1 SGHNT, CDR2 YENEEA. This CDR3 comprises 14 residues. The V gene lost 5 bases and the J gene lost 3 bases, with 13 bases spanning the gap. CDR3 sequence reads: CASSPDGPKETQYF. Here the CDR3 DNA reads TGTGCCAGCAGCCCAGACGGACCTAAAGAGACCCAGTACTTC. The variable domain in full, completed from reference TRBV11-3 and TRBJ2-5, reads EAGVVQSPRYKIIEKKQPVAFWCNPISGHNTLYWYLQNLGQGPELLIRYENEEAVDDSQLPKDRFSAERLKGVDSTLKIQPAELGDSAVYLCASSPDGPKETQYFGPGTRLLVL.

J is TRBJ2-2 and V is TRBV2, with a tentative D call TRBD2 (5 bases). V was cut by 4 bases and J by 2 bases, with 14 bases left in between. Germline values: CDR1 SNHLY, CDR2 FYNNEI. CDR3 length equals 16 residues. The CDR3 DNA is TGTGCCAGCAGTGTTAGACTACCTAGTAACACCGGGGAGCTGTTTTTT. Translating it yields CASSVRLPSNTGELFF. Full variable domain (remainder filled in from reference TRBV2 and TRBJ2-2): EPEVTQTPSHQVTQMGQEVILRCVPISNHLYFYWYRQILGQKVEFLVSFYNNEISEKSEIFDDQFSVERPDGSNFTLKIRSTKLEDSAMYFCASSVRLPSNTGELFFGEGSRLTVL.

The chain couples TRBV18 to TRBJ1-2, with unresolved D. Trimming stripped 6 bases from V and 3 bases from J, with 11 bases between. Per the germline V gene, CDR1 is KGHSH and CDR2 is LQKENI. This CDR3 contains 13 residues. The CDR3 DNA is TGTGCCAGCTCCCCGGGCCCAGACTATGGCTACACCTTC. Translating it yields CASSPGPDYGYTF.

The chain joins TRBV12-3 or TRBV12-4 to TRBJ1-2, with D tentatively TRBD1 (5 bases). CDR3 length equals 16 residues. The V and J ends lost 0 bases and 4 bases respectively, with 15 bases between them. CDR3 in amino acids: CASSLARLRGGYGYTF. The CDR3 DNA reads TGTGCCAGCAGTTTAGCAAGGCTCCGGGGGGGCTATGGCTACACCTTC.

V usage is TRBV5-1 and J usage is TRBJ2-5; 8 nucleotides line up with TRBD1. The J segment lost 5 bases and the V segment lost 5 bases, leaving 8 bases of the junction unmatched. Germline-derived CDR1 and CDR2 are SGHRS and YFSETQ. This CDR3 has 14 amino acids. The chain's CDR3 is CASRTDRGSETQYF. CDR3 DNA: TGCGCCAGCAGGACCGACAGGGGCTCGGAGACCCAGTACTTC.

The genes are TRBV7-6 and TRBJ1-1, with 7 bases matching TRBD1. The CDR3 is 14 residues long. V lost 5 bases to trimming and J lost 7 bases; unmatched junction nucleotides: 10. Germline values: CDR1 SGHVS, CDR2 FNYEAQ. This chain's CDR3 is CASSPRQGGDEAFF. The CDR3 DNA reads TGTGCCAGCAGCCCGCGACAGGGTGGGGATGAAGCTTTCTTT.

This clonotype has a handful of counts. J is TRBJ2-7 and V is TRBV9, with 8 bases that match TRBD1. The V and J ends lost 3 bases and 1 base, in that order; junction bases with no gene match: 6. CDR1 is SGDLS and CDR2 is YYNGEE in the germline V gene. The CDR3 sequence is 15 residues long. The CDR3 DNA sequence: TGTGCCAGCAGCGCCGCTGGACAGGGATCCTACGAGCAGTACTTC. Its translation is CASSAAGQGSYEQYF.

The gene calls are TRBV29-1 and TRBJ1-5; 7 bases are shared with TRBD1. J was trimmed by 0 bases and V by 7 bases; bases with no gene match: 15. This CDR3 spans 17 amino acids. Germline-derived CDR1 and CDR2 are SQVTM and ANQGSEA. The CDR3 DNA is TGCAGCGCCAGACCCGGGACAGACGAATATAGCAATCAGCCCCAGCATTTT. It encodes CSARPGTDEYSNQPQHF. Filled out from reference TRBV29-1 and TRBJ1-5, the complete variable domain reads SAVISQKPSRDICQRGTSLTIQCQVDSQVTMMFWYRQQPGQSLTLIATANQGSEATYESGFVIDKFPISRPNLTFSTLTVSNMSPEDSSIYLCSARPGTDEYSNQPQHFGDGTRLSIL.

The chain carries TRBV7-2 and TRBJ2-1; D perhaps matches TRBD1 (6 bases). Germline CDR1 and CDR2: SGHTA and FQGNSA. The CDR3 is made up of 15 amino acids. The ends were cut back, 5 bases at V and 8 bases at J, with 19 bases in the middle. The CDR3 region has the DNA TGTGCCAGCAGCCTCGCGTGGGACATCTCCGATGAGCAGTTCTTC. It encodes CASSLAWDISDEQFF.

This rearrangement joins TRBV7-2 to TRBJ1-6; D is perhaps TRBD1 (5 bases). CDR3 length: 15 amino acids. CDR1 is SGHTA, CDR2 FQGNSA, per germline. V was clipped by 5 bases and J by 6 bases, with 14 bases between them. This CDR3 is CASSLSSRVNSPLHF. CDR3 coding DNA: TGTGCCAGCAGCCTCTCGAGCAGGGTTAATTCACCCCTCCACTTT.

This clonotype was recorded many times. This chain connects TRBV4-1 to TRBJ2-2; D may match TRBD1 or TRBD2 (6 bases each). This CDR3 has 17 amino acids. Germline assignment: CDR1 MGHRA and CDR2 YSYEKL. V shed 3 bases and J shed 1 base, with 15 bases lying between them. CDR3 amino acids: CASSHPRGRKNTGELFF. The CDR3 nucleotides read TGCGCCAGCAGCCACCCCCGGGGGCGGAAGAACACCGGGGAGCTGTTTTTT.

This clonotype was picked up many times. This chain connects TRBV5-1 to TRBJ2-1, with 7 bases that match TRBD2. This CDR3 has 14 amino acids. Trimming took 4 bases from V and 8 from J; bases not matched to a gene: 9. The germline gives CDR1 SGHRS, CDR2 YFSETQ. CDR3: CASSLSGEGDEQFF. The CDR3 nucleotides are TGCGCCAGCAGCCTGAGCGGGGAGGGCGATGAGCAGTTCTTC.

This clonotype has a handful of counts. This chain joins TRBV7-6 and TRBJ2-7; D uncertain. CDR1 SGHVS and CDR2 FNYEAQ come from the germline V gene. This CDR3 has 15 amino acids. V lost 6 bases, J lost 5 bases, and 20 bases lay in between. The CDR3 DNA sequence: TGTGCCAGCAGGCCCCGCCAGAGTCTCGGCGACGAGCAGTACTTC. Its translation: CASRPRQSLGDEQYF.